The following is a TCR beta chain sequence with its context. What it binds is not known. Data came from immunoSEQ multiplex PCR; TCRdb stores just in-frame clones and leaves some out. This sample has around 57,000 clones, with 80% to 90% found just once. This CDR3 has 14 residues. V dropped 4 bases and J dropped 7 bases, with 16 bases sitting between them. The germline CDR1 and CDR2 sequences are SGHTA and FQGNSA. This sample was taken from a study of a mutant IDH1 vaccine in newly diagnosed glioma. Background on the study: First vaccine doses came 4-6 weeks after radiotherapy alone, or with temozolomide cycles. The treated population exhibited a male proportion of roughly 62%, a female proportion of roughly 38%, and a mean age of 40.4 years.

Indicated time point: week 35, safety follow-up. Each dose delivered 300 ug of mutant IDH1 20-mer peptide subcutaneously with imiquimod. This receptor was taken from a young man with glioma. J is TRBJ2-5 and V is TRBV7-2, with a possible D match to TRBD2 (6 bases). The material was PBMCs, obtained from a glioma patient whose treatment included an IDH1 peptide vaccine. For the CDR3, the DNA is TGTGCCAGCAGCTACTCAAGAGACGGGGGGACCCAGTACTTC. Residues: CASSYSRDGGTQYF.